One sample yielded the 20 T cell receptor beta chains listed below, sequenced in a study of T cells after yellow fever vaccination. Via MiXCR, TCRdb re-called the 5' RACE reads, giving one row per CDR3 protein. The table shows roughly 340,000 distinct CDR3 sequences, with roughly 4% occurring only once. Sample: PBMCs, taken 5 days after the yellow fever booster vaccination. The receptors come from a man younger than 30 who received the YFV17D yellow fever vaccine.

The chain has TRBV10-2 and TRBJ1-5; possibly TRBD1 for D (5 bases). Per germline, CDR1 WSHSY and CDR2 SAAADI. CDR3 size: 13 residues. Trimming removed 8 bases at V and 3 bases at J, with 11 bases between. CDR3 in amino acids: CASEGGDNQPQHF. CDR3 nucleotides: TGCGCCAGCGAGGGAGGGGACAATCAGCCCCAGCATTTT.

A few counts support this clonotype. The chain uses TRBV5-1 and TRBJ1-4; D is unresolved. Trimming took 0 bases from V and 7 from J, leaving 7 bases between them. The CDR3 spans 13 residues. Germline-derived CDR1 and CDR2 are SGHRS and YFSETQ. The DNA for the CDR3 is TGCGCCAGCAGCTTGGAAGGAGCTGAAAAACTGTTTTTT. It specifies CASSLEGAEKLFF.

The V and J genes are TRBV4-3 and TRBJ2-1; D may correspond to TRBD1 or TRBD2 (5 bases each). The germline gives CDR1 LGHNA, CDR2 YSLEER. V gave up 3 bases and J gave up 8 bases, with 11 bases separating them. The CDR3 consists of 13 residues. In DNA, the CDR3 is TGCGCCAGCAGCCAGAGGGGAGTAGATGAGCAGTTCTTC. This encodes CASSQRGVDEQFF.

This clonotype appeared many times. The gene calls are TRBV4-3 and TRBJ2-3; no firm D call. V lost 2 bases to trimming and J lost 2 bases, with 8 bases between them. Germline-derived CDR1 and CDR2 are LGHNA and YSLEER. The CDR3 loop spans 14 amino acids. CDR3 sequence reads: CASSQNGLTDTQYF. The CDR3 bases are TGCGCCAGCAGCCAAAATGGCCTCACAGATACGCAGTATTTT.

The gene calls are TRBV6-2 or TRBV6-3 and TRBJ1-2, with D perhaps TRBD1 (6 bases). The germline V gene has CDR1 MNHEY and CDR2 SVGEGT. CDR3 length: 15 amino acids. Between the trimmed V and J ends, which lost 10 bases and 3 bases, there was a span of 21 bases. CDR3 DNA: TGTGCCACCGTGGACAGCTACGGTTTAGACTATGGCTACACCTTC. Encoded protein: CATVDSYGLDYGYTF.

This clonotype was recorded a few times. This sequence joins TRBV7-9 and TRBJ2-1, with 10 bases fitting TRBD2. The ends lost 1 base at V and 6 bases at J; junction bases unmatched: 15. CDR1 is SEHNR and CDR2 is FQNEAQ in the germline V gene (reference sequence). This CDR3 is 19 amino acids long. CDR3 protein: CASSLEVLGVGLASNEQFF. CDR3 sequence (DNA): TGTGCCAGCAGCTTAGAGGTCTTGGGTGTGGGACTAGCGTCCAATGAGCAGTTCTTC.

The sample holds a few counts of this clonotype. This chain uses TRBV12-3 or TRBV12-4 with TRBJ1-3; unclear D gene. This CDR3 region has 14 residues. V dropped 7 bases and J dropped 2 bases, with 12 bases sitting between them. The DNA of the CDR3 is TGTGCCAGCACTCCAATCCTGACTGGAAACACCATATATTTT. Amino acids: CASTPILTGNTIYF.

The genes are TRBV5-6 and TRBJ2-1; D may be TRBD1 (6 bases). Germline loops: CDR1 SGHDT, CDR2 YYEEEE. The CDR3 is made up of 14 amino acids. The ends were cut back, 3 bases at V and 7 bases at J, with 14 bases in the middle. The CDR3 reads CASSSYRERNEQFF. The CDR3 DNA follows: TGTGCCAGCAGCTCATACAGGGAAAGGAATGAGCAGTTCTTC. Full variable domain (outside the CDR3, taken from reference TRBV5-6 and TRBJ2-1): DAGVTQSPTHLIKTRGQQVTLRCSPKSGHDTVSWYQQALGQGPQFIFQYYEEEERQRGNFPDRFSGHQFPNYSSELNVNALLLGDSALYLCASSSYRERNEQFFGPGTRLTVL.

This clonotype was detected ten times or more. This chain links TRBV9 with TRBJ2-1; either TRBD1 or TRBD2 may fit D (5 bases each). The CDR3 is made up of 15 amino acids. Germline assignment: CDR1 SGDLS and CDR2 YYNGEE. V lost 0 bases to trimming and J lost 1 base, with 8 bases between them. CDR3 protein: CASSVGDGSYNEQFF. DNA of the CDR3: TGTGCCAGCAGCGTAGGGGACGGGTCCTACAATGAGCAGTTCTTC.

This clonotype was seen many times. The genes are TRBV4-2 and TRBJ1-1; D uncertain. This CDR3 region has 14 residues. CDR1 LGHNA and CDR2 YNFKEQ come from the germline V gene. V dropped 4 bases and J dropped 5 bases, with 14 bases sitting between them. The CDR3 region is CASSLREGETEAFF. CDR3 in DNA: TGTGCCAGCAGCCTGCGGGAGGGAGAGACTGAAGCTTTCTTT.

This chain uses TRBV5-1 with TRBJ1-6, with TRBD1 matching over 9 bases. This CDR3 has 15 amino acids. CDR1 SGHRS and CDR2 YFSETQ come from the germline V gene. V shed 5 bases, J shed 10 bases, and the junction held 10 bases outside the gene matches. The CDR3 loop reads CASSSGQGEWSPLHF. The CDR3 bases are TGCGCCAGCAGTTCGGGACAGGGAGAGTGGTCACCCCTCCACTTT.

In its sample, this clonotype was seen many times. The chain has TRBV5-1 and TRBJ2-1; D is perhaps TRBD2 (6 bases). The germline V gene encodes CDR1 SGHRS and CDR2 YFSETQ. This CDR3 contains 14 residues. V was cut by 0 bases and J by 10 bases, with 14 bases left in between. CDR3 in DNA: TGCGCCAGCAGCTTGGCCACGCGGGGAGACGAGCAGTTCTTC. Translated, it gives CASSLATRGDEQFF.

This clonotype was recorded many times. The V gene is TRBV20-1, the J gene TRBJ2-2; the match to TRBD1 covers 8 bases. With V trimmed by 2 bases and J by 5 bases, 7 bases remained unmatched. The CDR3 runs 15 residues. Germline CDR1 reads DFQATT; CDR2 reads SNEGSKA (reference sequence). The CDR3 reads CSARIAGGLTGELFF. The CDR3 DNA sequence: TGCAGTGCTAGAATTGCAGGGGGCTTAACCGGGGAGCTGTTTTTT.

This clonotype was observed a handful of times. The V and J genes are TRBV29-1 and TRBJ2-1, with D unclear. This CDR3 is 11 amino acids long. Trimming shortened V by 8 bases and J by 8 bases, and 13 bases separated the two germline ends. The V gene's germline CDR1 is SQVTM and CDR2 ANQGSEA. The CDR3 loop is CSSSPFDEQFF. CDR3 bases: TGCAGCTCCTCCCCCTTTGATGAGCAGTTCTTC.

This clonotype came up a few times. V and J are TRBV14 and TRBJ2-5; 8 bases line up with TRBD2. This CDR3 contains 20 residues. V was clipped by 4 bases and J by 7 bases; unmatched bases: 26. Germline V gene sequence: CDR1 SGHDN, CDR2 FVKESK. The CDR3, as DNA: TGTGCCAGCAGCCGACGGGAGGGGGACCGCGGACCGGGTGATGTGGGGACCCAGTACTTC. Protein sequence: CASSRREGDRGPGDVGTQYF.

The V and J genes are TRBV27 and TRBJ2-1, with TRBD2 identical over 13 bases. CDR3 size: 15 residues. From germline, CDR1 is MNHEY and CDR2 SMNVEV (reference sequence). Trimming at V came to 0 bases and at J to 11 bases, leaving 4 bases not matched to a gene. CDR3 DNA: TGTGCCAGCAGTTTATCGACTAGCGGGGGGAATAAGCAGTTCTTC. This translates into CASSLSTSGGNKQFF.

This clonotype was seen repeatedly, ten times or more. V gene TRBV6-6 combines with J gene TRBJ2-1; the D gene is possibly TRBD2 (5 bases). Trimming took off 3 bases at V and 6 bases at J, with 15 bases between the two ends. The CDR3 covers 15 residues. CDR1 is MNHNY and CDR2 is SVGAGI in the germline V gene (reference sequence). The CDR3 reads CASSYRGRRINEQFF. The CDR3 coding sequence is TGTGCCAGCAGTTATAGAGGCAGGAGGATCAATGAGCAGTTCTTC.

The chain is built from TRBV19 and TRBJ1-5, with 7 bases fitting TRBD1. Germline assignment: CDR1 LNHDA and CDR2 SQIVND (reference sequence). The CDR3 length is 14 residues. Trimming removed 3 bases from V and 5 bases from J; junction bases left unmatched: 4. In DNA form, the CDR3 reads TGTGCCAGTAGTATGGGGACAGTATATCAGCCCCAGCATTTT. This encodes CASSMGTVYQPQHF.

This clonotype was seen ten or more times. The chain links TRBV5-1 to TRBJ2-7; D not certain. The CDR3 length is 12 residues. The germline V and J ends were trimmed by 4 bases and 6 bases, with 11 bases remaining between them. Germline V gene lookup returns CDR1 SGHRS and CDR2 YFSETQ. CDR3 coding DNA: TGCGCCAGCAGCCAGGATGGTTCCGAGCAGTACTTC. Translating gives CASSQDGSEQYF.

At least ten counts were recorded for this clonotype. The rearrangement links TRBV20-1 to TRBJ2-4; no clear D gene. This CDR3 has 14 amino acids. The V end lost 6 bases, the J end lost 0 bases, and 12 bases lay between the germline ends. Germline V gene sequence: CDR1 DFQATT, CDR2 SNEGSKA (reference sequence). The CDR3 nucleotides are TGCAGTGCGATGACTGGTCTAGCCAAAAACATTCAGTACTTC. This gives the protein CSAMTGLAKNIQYF.